These 25 T cell receptor beta chains came from one sample sequenced in a study of T cells in localized non-small cell lung cancer. Assay: immunoSEQ multiplex PCR; the TCRdb copy retains only in-frame clones and omits some. The sample records tens of thousands of clones, roughly four fifths being singletons. Sample: peripheral blood, taken before any cancer treatment. These TCRs come from a female donor of 60 years or more with stage II squamous cell lung carcinoma.

V gene TRBV14 combines with J gene TRBJ1-2; TRBD1 might be the D (5 bases). From germline, CDR1 is SGHDN and CDR2 FVKESK. The CDR3 is made up of 11 amino acids. V dropped 0 bases and J dropped 14 bases, with 10 bases sitting between them. The CDR3 loop reads CASSQDRRVTF. The DNA for the CDR3 is TGTGCCAGCAGCCAAGATCGCAGGGTAACCTTC.

The chain links TRBV28 to TRBJ1-5; no clear D gene. From germline, CDR1 is MDHEN and CDR2 SYDVKM. V was trimmed by 7 bases and J by 5 bases, leaving 9 bases between them. CDR3 length: 12 residues. The CDR3 DNA is TGTGCCAGCACCCCAACCCATCAGCCCCAGCATTTT. As protein: CASTPTHQPQHF. The variable domain in full, completed from reference TRBV28 and TRBJ1-5, reads DVKVTQSSRYLVKRTGEKVFLECVQDMDHENMFWYRQDPGLGLRLIYFSYDVKMKEKGDIPEGYSVSREKKERFSLILESASTNQTSMYLCASTPTHQPQHFGDGTRLSIL.

This chain joins TRBV20-1 and TRBJ2-1; D not certain. The CDR3 covers 11 residues. Germline V gene sequence: CDR1 DFQATT, CDR2 SNEGSKA (reference sequence). V was cut by 1 base and J by 8 bases, with 6 bases left in between. This CDR3 is CSARARDEQFF. DNA of the CDR3: TGCAGTGCTAGAGCAAGGGATGAGCAGTTCTTC.

This chain joins TRBV2 and TRBJ1-2, with D possibly being TRBD1 (5 bases). Trimming removed 3 bases from V and 4 bases from J, with 12 bases in between. The CDR3 totals 14 residues. CDR1 and CDR2 (germline): SNHLY, FYNNEI. CDR3 in DNA: TGTGCCAGCAGTGATGAGGGGAAACGCTATGGCTACACCTTC. Its translation: CASSDEGKRYGYTF.

The CDR3 nucleotides are TGCGCCAGCAGCTTAACACTAGATGAGGTTTTCTTC. Translation: CASSLTLDEVFF. The V gene is TRBV5-1, the J gene TRBJ2-1, with a possible D match to TRBD2 (5 bases). The V gene's germline CDR1 is SGHRS and CDR2 YFSETQ. The CDR3 covers 12 residues. Trimming stripped 2 bases from V and 16 bases from J, with 16 bases between.

V and J are TRBV4-1 and TRBJ2-1; 14 bases map to TRBD2. Germline trimming cut 3 bases from V and 6 bases from J; bases unmatched to any gene: 4. This CDR3 is built from 16 residues. Germline V CDR1 and CDR2: MGHRA, YSYEKL. CDR3 residues: CASSQPGTSGGNEQFF. CDR3 bases: TGCGCCAGCAGCCAGCCCGGGACTAGCGGGGGCAATGAGCAGTTCTTC.

J is TRBJ1-2 and V is TRBV6-6, with D possibly being TRBD1 (5 bases). The CDR3 covers 13 residues. Germline V gives CDR1 MNHNY, CDR2 SVGAGI (reference sequence). V was trimmed by 2 bases and J by 8 bases, leaving 12 bases between them. CDR3 bases: TGTGCCAGCAGTTACGAAGGCGGACACGGCTACACCTTC. It yields the protein CASSYEGGHGYTF.

The sample holds a few counts of this clone. This chain uses TRBV30 with TRBJ1-1; unclear D gene. Germline CDR1 reads GTSNPN; CDR2 reads SVGIG (reference sequence). CDR3 length: 12 residues. The ends were cut back, 0 bases at V and 8 bases at J, with 10 bases in the middle. The chain's CDR3 is CAWSVQQREAFF. CDR3 DNA sequence: TGTGCCTGGAGTGTACAGCAGAGAGAAGCTTTCTTT. Using reference TRBV30 and TRBJ1-1 for the parts outside the CDR3, the full variable domain is SQTIHQWPATLVQPVGSPLSLECTVEGTSNPNLYWYRQAAGRGLQLLFYSVGIGQISSEVPQNLSASRPQDRQFILSSKKLLLSDSGFYLCAWSVQQREAFFGQGTRLTVV.

This clone was seen more than once but under ten times. J is TRBJ2-3 and V is TRBV27; tentatively, D is TRBD2 (6 bases). Germline assignment: CDR1 MNHEY and CDR2 SMNVEV (reference sequence). The CDR3 length is 15 residues. With 7 bases removed from V and 2 bases from J, the gap between germline ends came to 16 bases. The CDR3 DNA sequence: TGTGCCAGCACCCTAGGAGGGGTGTCCACAGATACGCAGTATTTT. This gives the protein CASTLGGVSTDTQYF.

The gene calls are TRBV7-2 and TRBJ2-7, with D unclear. The germline V and J ends were trimmed by 5 bases and 5 bases, with 13 bases remaining between them. Looked up from germline, CDR1 is SGHTA and CDR2 is FQGNSA. CDR3 length: 13 residues. In nucleotides, the CDR3 is TGTGCCAGCAGCCTCCGGGCCAGCAACGAGCAGTACTTC. Translation gives CASSLRASNEQYF.

The genes are TRBV25-1 and TRBJ1-3; D gene unclear. The CDR3 has 13 residues. Deletions cut 5 bases from V and 4 bases from J, with 9 bases between. Germline V gives CDR1 MGHDK, CDR2 SYGVNS. CDR3 protein: CASSRAHGNTIYF. For the CDR3, the DNA is TGTGCCAGCAGTAGGGCGCACGGAAACACCATATATTTT.

The CDR3 DNA reads TGTGCCAGCAGCCCCCCGGGACAGGGCTATAATGAGCAGTTCTTC. Its translation: CASSPPGQGYNEQFF. J is TRBJ2-1 and V is TRBV11-3; TRBD1 matches at 9 bases. From germline, CDR1 is SGHNT and CDR2 YENEEA. The CDR3 sequence is 15 residues long. Germline trimming cut 5 bases from V and 7 bases from J; bases unmatched to any gene: 9.

V usage is TRBV5-1 and J usage is TRBJ1-4, with D hard to call. Germline-derived CDR1 and CDR2 are SGHRS and YFSETQ. V dropped 4 bases and J dropped 0 bases, with 13 bases sitting between them. This CDR3 is built from 16 residues. This CDR3 is CASSLGPSATNEKLFF. DNA of the CDR3: TGCGCCAGCAGCCTTGGACCTTCTGCAACTAATGAAAAACTGTTTTTT.

The V and J genes are TRBV20-1 and TRBJ1-1; D gene uncertain. The length of the CDR3 is 10 residues. In germline, CDR1 is DFQATT, CDR2 SNEGSKA (reference sequence). V lost 6 bases and J lost 3, with 5 bases in between. This CDR3 is CSALDTEAFF. The CDR3 DNA follows: TGCAGTGCACTAGACACTGAAGCTTTCTTT.

The rearrangement links TRBV18 to TRBJ1-4, with 10 nucleotides matching TRBD1. Losses at the gene ends were 2 bases for V and 8 bases for J; bases not matched to a gene: 11. This CDR3 comprises 17 residues. Germline lookup yields CDR1 KGHSH and CDR2 LQKENI. Written as DNA, the CDR3 is TGTGCCAGCTCACCAACATCGGGACAGGGGAGGCGGGAAAAACTGTTTTTT. Residues: CASSPTSGQGRREKLFF.

The chain couples TRBV9 to TRBJ1-2; 8 nucleotides align to TRBD1. Germline CDR1 and CDR2: SGDLS and YYNGEE. The CDR3 is 15 residues long. The ends lost 4 bases at V and 1 base at J; junction bases unmatched: 6. This chain's CDR3 is CASSSPDRGNYGYTF. In DNA form, the CDR3 reads TGTGCCAGCAGCTCTCCAGACAGGGGTAACTATGGCTACACCTTC.

The chain is built from TRBV4-3 and TRBJ1-1; D is unresolved. Germline V gene lookup returns CDR1 LGHNA and CDR2 YSLEER. The CDR3 is made up of 14 amino acids. The germline V and J ends were trimmed by 1 base and 1 base, with 7 bases remaining between them. Here the CDR3 reads CASSQVIRNTEAFF. Here the CDR3 DNA reads TGCGCCAGCAGCCAAGTTATTAGGAACACTGAAGCTTTCTTT.

V is TRBV19 and J is TRBJ1-4; 7 bases line up with TRBD1. Germline V gene sequence: CDR1 LNHDA, CDR2 SQIVND (reference sequence). With V trimmed by 4 bases and J by 7 bases, 3 bases remained unmatched. CDR3 length: 13 residues. The CDR3 region is CASSNRGREKLFF. The CDR3 bases are TGTGCCAGTAGTAACAGGGGACGTGAAAAACTGTTTTTT.

This chain connects TRBV7-3 to TRBJ1-1, with D possibly TRBD1 on 5 matching bases. The CDR3 is 14 residues long. The ends were cut back, 5 bases at V and 5 bases at J, with 15 bases in the middle. The germline gives CDR1 SGHTA, CDR2 FQGTGA. The CDR3 loop reads CASSPGGGLTEAFF. The CDR3 coding sequence is TGTGCCAGCAGCCCGGGCGGGGGTCTTACTGAAGCTTTCTTT.

Comments on this clone: One end of the junction is discordant with germline, which a read error may explain. The chain uses TRBV7-7 and TRBJ1-3; a weak D match, TRBD1 (6 bases). The germline CDR1 and CDR2 sequences are SSHAT and FNYEAQ (reference sequence). This CDR3 comprises 14 residues. The CDR3 protein is CASSPAGAGNTIYF. CDR3 nucleotides: TGTGCTAGCAGCCCCGCAGGGGCAGGAAACACCATATATTTT.

V and J are TRBV5-6 and TRBJ1-2; 8 bases line up with TRBD1. Germline CDR1 is SGHDT and CDR2 is YYEEEE. The V and J ends lost 3 bases and 3 bases, in that order; junction bases with no gene match: 4. The CDR3 is 14 amino acids. The CDR3 nucleotides are TGTGCCAGCAGCTCGTACAGGGGGGACTATGGCTACACCTTC. It encodes CASSSYRGDYGYTF.

The V and J genes are TRBV5-1 and TRBJ1-1; D possibly corresponds to TRBD1 (6 bases). CDR3 length: 14 residues. Germline CDR1 and CDR2: SGHRS and YFSETQ. V lost 2 bases and J 1 base, leaving 9 bases between the germline ends. CDR3 nucleotides: TGCGCCAGCAGCTTAACGACAGGGAACACTGAAGCTTTCTTT. Protein product: CASSLTTGNTEAFF.

The chain joins TRBV12-2 to TRBJ2-3; the table's TRBD2 call for D was not verified on the DNA. TRBV12-2 is tagged as a pseudogene. The CDR3 spans 13 residues. As DNA, the CDR3 is TGTGCAAGTCGCTTAGTAATCCCGGATACGCAGTATTTT. As protein: CASRLVIPDTQYF.

In DNA, the CDR3 is TGCGCCAGCAGCTTACAGGAGGACTATGGCTACACCTTC. Translated: CASSLQEDYGYTF. This chain joins TRBV5-1 and TRBJ1-2, with a possible D match to TRBD1 (5 bases). Per the germline V gene, CDR1 is SGHRS and CDR2 is YFSETQ. V dropped 2 bases and J dropped 3 bases, with 8 bases sitting between them. The CDR3 runs 13 residues.

This chain links TRBV27 with TRBJ2-7, with D hard to call. CDR1 and CDR2 from the germline V gene are MNHEY and SMNVEV (reference sequence). The CDR3 is made up of 13 amino acids. The V end was cut by 0 bases, the J end by 6 bases, with 9 bases between. The CDR3 loop reads CASSLSVVGEQYF. As DNA, the CDR3 is TGTGCCAGCAGTTTATCGGTAGTAGGCGAGCAGTACTTC.